The rows below give T cell receptor beta chains drawn from one sample of a study of beta chain features in type 1 diabetes. Measured with immunoSEQ multiplex PCR; TCRdb has only the in-frame clones, and not every one. The sample holds hundreds of thousands of clones, about 14% seen once. The material sequenced was naive CD4+ T cells from blood. Receptor source: a man between 18 and 35 years old with type 1 diabetes. Both conserved end residues are part of each CDR3. A D gene is named only where the DNA matches it firmly. Expanded clones are given a class, and other clones once, few, many or no size at all.

TRBJ1-5,.,TRBV2,few,CASSVWDRNQPQHF
TRBJ2-7,TRBD2,TRBV5-1,.,CASSLEASGITEQYF
TRBJ1-5,.,TRBV27,few,CASKQDYSNQPQHF
TRBJ2-2,TRBD2,TRBV11-2,.,CASSPTSGRYTGELFF
TRBJ1-2,TRBD1,TRBV18,.,CASSPGQGYGYTF
TRBJ2-7,TRBD1,TRBV15,.,CATSKGTGYEQYF
TRBJ2-5,.,TRBV5-6,.,CASSWFWDPQETQYF
TRBJ2-1,TRBD1,TRBV2,.,CASSEWDSNEQFF
TRBJ2-7,.,TRBV7-9,few,CASSPPTGASSYEQYF
TRBJ2-7,.,TRBV9,few,CASSALEGGEQYF
TRBJ2-7,TRBD2,TRBV29-1,.,CSVGQLAGEQYF
TRBJ1-2,.,TRBV9,.,CASSSSAGYGYTF
TRBJ2-3,TRBD2,TRBV6-6,few,CASSYSTAGATDTQYF
TRBJ1-2,.,TRBV7-2,.,CASSLAKFQGDYGYTF
TRBJ1-1,.,TRBV7-6,.,CASSLLGVGNTEAFF
TRBJ2-7,.,TRBV28,.,CASKGPNHFYEQYF
TRBJ2-1,.,TRBV4-2,.,CASSRWVSLDNEQFF